This T cell receptor (beta chain) was found in a study of CD8 T cells in Susac syndrome. CD8+ and CD4+ T cells taken from blood had their TCR beta sequenced. The CDR3 is made up of 14 amino acids. Germline loops: CDR1 KGHSH, CDR2 LQKENI. Trimming removed 2 bases at V and 7 bases at J, with 14 bases between. RNA in amounts of 0.5 to 1 ug was reverse transcribed with random hexamers. Each CDR3 protein gets one entry after TCRdb re-called the immunoSEQ multiplex PCR reads with MiXCR. The data show 190,000 or so distinct CDR3 sequences, 95% seen once. The J gene is TRBJ1-1, the V gene TRBV18; D is unresolved. What was sequenced was CD4+ T cells from PBMCs. The receptor comes from a human donor with multiple sclerosis. The CDR3 DNA reads as TGTGCCAGCTCACCAGGCTTCCTTGGCGGTGAAGCTTTCTTT. This codes for CASSPGFLGGEAFF.